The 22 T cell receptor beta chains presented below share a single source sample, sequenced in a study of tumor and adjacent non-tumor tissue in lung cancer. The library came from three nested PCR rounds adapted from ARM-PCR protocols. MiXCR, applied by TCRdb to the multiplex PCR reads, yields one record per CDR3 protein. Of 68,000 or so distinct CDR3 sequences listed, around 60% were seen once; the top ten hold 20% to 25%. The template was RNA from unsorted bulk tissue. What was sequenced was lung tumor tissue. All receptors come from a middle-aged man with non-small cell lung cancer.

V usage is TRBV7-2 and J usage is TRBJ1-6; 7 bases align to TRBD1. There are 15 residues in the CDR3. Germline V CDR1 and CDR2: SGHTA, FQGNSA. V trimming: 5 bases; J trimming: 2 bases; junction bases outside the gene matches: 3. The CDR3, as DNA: TGTGCCAGCAGCCCGACAGGGACCTATAATTCACCCCTCCACTTT. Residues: CASSPTGTYNSPLHF.

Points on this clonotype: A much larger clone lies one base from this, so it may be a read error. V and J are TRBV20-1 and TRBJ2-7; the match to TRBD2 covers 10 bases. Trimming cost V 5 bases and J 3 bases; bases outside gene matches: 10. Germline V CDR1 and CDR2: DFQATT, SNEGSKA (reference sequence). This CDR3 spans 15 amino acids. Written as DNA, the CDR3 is TGCAGTGCTGGATTTGGTAGCGGGAGGATCTACGAGCAGTACTTC. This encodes CSAGFGSGRIYEQYF.

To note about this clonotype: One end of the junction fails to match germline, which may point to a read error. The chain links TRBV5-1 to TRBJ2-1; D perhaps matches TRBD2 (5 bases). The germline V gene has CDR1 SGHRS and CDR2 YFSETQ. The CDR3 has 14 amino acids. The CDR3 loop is CASSPVSGINEQSF. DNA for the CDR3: TGCGCCAGCAGCCCCGTCAGCGGAATCAATGAGCAGTCCTTC. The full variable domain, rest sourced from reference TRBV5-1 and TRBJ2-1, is KAGVTQTPRYLIKTRGQQVTLSCSPISGHRSVSWYQQTPGQGLQFLFEYFSETQRNKGNFPGRFSGRQFSNSRSEMNVSTLELGDSALYLCASSPVSGINEQSFGPGTRLTVL.

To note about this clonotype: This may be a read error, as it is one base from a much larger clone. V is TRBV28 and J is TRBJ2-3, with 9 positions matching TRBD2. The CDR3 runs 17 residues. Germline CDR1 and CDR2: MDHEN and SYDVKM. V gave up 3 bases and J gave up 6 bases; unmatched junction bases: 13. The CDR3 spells CASSFPPTAGGFDTQYF. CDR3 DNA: TGTGCCAGCAGTTTTCCTCCGACAGCGGGAGGTTTCGATACGCAGTATTTT. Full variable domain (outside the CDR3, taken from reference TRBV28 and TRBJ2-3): DVKVTQSSRYLVKRTGEKVFLECVQDMDHENMFWYRQDPGLGLRLIYFSYDVKMKEKGDIPEGYSVSREKKERFSLILESASTNQTSMYLCASSFPPTAGGFDTQYFGPGTRLTVL.

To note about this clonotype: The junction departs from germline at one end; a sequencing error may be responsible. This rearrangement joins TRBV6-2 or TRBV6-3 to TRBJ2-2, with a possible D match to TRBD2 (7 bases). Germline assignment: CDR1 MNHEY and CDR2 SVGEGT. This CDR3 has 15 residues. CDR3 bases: TGTGCCAGCAGACTCGGACTAGGGGGAGCCGGGAAGCTGTTTTTT. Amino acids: CASRLGLGGAGKLFF.

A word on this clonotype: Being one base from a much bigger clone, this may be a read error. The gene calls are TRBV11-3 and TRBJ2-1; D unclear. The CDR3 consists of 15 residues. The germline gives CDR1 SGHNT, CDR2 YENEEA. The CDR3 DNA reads TGTGCCAACAGCTTAGACGGCCTTTCCTACAATGAGCAGTTCTTC. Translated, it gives CANSLDGLSYNEQFF. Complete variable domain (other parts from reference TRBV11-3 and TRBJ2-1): EAGVVQSPRYKIIEKKQPVAFWCNPISGHNTLYWYLQNLGQGPELLIRYENEEAVDDSQLPKDRFSAERLKGVDSTLKIQPAELGDSAVYLCANSLDGLSYNEQFFGPGTRLTVL.

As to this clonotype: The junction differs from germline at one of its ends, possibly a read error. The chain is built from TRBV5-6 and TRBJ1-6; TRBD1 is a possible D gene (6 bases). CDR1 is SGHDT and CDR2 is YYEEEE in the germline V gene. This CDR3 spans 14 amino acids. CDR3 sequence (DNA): TGTACCAGCAGCTTGGGGGCCTATAATTCACTCCTCCACTTT. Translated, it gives CTSSLGAYNSLLHF.

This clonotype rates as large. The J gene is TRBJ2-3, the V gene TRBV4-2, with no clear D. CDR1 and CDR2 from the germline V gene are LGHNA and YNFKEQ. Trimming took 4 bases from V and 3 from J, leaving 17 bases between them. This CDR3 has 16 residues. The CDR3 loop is CASSLASGLATDTQYF. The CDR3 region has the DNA TGTGCCAGCAGCCTAGCCTCCGGCCTCGCTACAGATACGCAGTATTTT.

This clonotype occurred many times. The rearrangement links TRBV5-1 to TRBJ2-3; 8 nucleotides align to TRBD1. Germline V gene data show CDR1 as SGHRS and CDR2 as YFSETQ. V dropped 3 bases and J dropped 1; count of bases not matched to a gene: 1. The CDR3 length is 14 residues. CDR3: CASSSGQGTDTQYF. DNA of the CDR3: TGCGCCAGCAGCTCGGGACAGGGCACAGATACGCAGTATTTT. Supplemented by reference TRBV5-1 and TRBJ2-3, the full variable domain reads KAGVTQTPRYLIKTRGQQVTLSCSPISGHRSVSWYQQTPGQGLQFLFEYFSETQRNKGNFPGRFSGRQFSNSRSEMNVSTLELGDSALYLCASSSGQGTDTQYFGPGTRLTVL.

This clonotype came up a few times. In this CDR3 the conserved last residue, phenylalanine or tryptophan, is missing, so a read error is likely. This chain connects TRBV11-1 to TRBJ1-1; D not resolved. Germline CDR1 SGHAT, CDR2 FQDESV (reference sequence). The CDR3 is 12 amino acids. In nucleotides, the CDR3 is TGTACCAGCAGCTTAGCGGGGAGTGAAGCTTTCTCA. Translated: CTSSLAGSEAFS.

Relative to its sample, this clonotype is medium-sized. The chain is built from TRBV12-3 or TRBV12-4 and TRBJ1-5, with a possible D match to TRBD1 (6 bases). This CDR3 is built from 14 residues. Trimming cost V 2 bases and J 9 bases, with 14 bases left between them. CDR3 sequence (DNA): TGTGCCAGCAGTTTACAGGGGAAGGGGGGGCCCCAGCATTTT. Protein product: CASSLQGKGGPQHF.

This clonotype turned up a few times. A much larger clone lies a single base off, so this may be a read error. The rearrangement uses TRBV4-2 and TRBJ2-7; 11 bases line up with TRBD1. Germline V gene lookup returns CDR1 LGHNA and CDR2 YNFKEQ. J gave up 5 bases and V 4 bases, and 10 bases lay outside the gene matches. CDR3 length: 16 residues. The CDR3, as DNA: TGTGCCAGCAGCCCTGGACAGGGGGCTTCGGCCCACGAGCAGTACTTC. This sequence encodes CASSPGQGASAHEQYF.

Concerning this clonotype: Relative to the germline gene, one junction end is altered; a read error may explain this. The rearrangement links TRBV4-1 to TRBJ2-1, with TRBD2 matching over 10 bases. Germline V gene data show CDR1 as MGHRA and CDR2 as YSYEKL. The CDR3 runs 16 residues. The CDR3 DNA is TGTGCCATCAGCGCCAGTCTAGCGGGAGTATCCAATGAGCAGTTCTTC. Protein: CAISASLAGVSNEQFF.

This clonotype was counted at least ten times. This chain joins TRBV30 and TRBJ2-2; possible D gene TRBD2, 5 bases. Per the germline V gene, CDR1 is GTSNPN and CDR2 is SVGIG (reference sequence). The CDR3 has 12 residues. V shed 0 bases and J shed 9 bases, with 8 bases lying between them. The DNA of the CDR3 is TGTGCCTGGAGTGTACGAGGGAGGGAGCTGTTTTTT. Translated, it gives CAWSVRGRELFF.

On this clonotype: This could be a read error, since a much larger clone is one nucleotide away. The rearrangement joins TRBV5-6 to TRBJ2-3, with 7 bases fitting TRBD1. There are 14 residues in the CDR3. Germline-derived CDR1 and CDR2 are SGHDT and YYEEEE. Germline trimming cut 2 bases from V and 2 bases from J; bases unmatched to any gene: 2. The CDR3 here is CASSLQGTTDTQYF. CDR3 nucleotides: TGTGCCAGCAGCTTACAGGGGACCACAGATACGCAGTATTTT.

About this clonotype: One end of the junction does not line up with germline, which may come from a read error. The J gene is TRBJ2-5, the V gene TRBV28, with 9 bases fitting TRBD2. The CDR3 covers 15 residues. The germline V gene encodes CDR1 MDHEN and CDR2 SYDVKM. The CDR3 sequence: CASLTRRASGEIQYF. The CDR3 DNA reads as TGTGCCAGCCTGACCCGTCGGGCTAGCGGGGAGATCCAGTACTTC.

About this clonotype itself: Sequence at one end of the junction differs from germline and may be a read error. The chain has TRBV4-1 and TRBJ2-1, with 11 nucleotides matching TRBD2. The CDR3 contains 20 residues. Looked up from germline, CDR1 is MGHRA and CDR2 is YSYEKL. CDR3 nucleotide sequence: TGCGCCAGCAGCCAAGATGTAGCGACTAGCGGGAAGAGCTCCTACAATGAGCAGCTCTTC. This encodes CASSQDVATSGKSSYNEQLF.

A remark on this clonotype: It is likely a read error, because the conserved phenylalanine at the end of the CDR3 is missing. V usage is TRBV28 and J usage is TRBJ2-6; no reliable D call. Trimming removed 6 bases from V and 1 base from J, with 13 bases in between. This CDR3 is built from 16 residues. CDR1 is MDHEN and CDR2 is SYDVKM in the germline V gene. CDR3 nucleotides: TGTGCCAGCAGGGTCGGTTTAAGGTCTGGGGCCAACGTCCTGACTTCC. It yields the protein CASRVGLRSGANVLTS.

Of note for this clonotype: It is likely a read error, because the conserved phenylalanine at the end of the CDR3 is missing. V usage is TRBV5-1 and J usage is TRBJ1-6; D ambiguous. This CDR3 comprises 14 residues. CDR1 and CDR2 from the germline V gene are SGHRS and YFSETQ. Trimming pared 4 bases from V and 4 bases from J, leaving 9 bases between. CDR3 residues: CASSRGAYNSPLHL. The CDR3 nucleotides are TGCGCCAGCAGCCGGGGAGCTTATAATTCACCCCTCCACTTG.

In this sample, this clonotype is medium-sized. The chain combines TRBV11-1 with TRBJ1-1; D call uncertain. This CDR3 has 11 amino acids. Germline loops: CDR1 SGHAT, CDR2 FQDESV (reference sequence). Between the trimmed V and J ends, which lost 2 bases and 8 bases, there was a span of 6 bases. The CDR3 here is CASSLPGEAFF. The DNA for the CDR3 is TGTGCCAGCAGCTTACCAGGAGAAGCTTTCTTT.

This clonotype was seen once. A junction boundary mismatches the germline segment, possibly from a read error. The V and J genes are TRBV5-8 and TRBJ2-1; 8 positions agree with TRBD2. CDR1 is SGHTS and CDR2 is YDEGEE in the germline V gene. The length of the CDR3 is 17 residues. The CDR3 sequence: CASSLFTGGPIHNEQLF. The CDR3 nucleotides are TGTGCCAGCAGCTTGTTCACGGGAGGGCCTATCCACAATGAGCAGCTCTTC.

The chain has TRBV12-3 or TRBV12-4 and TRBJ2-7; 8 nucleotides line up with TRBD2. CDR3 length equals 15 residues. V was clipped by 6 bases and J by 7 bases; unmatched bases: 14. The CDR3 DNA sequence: TGTGCCAGCAGATCGAACGGGAGGGCCGTGGAAGAGCAGTACTTC. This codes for CASRSNGRAVEEQYF.